The T cell receptor beta chain described here comes from a study of CD8 T cells in ankylosing spondylitis. Study conclusions and caveats: There was reportedly significant enrichment of clones that were disease-linked in matched ankylosing spondylitis synovial fluid. Ankylosing spondylitis blood appeared to be characterized by a TCR beta motif of several highly homologous variants.

Libraries of TCR beta came from quantitative 5'-RACE with molecular barcodes. A single record per CDR3 protein comes from TCRdb applying MiXCR to the 5' RACE reads. The sample holds tens of thousands of distinct CDR3 sequences, roughly 5.3% seen once. This clonotype was seen many times. Its antigen is not known. Germline-derived CDR1 and CDR2 are SGDLS and YYNGEE. V was clipped by 4 bases and J by 2 bases, with 16 bases between them. The CDR3 sequence is 15 residues long. This sequence was found in a female donor with ankylosing spondylitis or in good health (not recorded which). The chain has TRBV9 and TRBJ2-7, with D tentatively TRBD2 (6 bases). Sequencing used blood, either unsorted or a sorted T cell fraction (not recorded which). CDR3 sequence reads: CASSPTSSVPYEQYF. CDR3 sequence (DNA): TGTGCCAGCAGCCCGACTAGTTCAGTCCCCTACGAGCAGTACTTC.